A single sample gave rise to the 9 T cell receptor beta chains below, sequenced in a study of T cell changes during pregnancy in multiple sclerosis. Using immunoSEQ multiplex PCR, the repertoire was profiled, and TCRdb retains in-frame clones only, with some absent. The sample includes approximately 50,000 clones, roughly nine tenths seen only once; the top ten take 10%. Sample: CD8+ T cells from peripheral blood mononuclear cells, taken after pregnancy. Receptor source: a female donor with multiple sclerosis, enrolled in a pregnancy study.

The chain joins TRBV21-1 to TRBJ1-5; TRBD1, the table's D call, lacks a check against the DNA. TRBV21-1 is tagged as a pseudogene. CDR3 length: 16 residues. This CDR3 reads CASSKAGHLFMEPQHF. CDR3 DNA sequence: TGTGCCAGCAGCAAAGCGGGACACCTCTTCATGGAGCCCCAGCATTTT.

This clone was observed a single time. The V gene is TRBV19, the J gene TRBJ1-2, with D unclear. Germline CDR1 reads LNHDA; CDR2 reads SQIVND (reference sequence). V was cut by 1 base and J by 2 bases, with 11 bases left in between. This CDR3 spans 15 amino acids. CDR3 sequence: CASSIGAAYNYGYTF. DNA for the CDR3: TGTGCCAGTAGTATAGGGGCAGCTTACAACTATGGCTACACCTTC.

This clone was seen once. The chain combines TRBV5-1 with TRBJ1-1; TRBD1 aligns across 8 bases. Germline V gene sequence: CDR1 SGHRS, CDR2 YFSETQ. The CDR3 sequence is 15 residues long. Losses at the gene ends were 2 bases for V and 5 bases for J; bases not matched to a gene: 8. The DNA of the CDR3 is TGCGCCAGCAGCTTTAAGACAGGGGACAGTACTGAAGCTTTCTTT. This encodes CASSFKTGDSTEAFF.

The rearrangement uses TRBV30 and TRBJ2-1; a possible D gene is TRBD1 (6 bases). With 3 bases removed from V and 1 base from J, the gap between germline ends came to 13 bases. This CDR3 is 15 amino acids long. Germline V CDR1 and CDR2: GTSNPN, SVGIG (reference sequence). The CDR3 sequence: CAWSKQGTSYNEQFF. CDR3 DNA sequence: TGTGCCTGGAGCAAACAGGGCACGTCCTACAATGAGCAGTTCTTC. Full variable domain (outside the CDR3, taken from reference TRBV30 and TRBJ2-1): SQTIHQWPATLVQPVGSPLSLECTVEGTSNPNLYWYRQAAGRGLQLLFYSVGIGQISSEVPQNLSASRPQDRQFILSSKKLLLSDSGFYLCAWSKQGTSYNEQFFGPGTRLTVL.

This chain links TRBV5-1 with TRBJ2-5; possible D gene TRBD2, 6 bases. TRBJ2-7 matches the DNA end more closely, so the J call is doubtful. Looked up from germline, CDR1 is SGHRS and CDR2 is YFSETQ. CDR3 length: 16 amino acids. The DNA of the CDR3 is TGCGCCAGCAGCTGGACTACAGAGGATCTATCCTACGAGCAGTACTTC. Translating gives CASSWTTEDLSYEQYF.

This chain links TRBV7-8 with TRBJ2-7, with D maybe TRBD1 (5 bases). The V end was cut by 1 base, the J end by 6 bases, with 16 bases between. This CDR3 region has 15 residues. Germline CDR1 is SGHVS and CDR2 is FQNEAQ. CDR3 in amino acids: CASSLVMVGASEQYF. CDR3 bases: TGTGCCAGCAGCTTAGTCATGGTAGGGGCTAGCGAGCAGTACTTC.

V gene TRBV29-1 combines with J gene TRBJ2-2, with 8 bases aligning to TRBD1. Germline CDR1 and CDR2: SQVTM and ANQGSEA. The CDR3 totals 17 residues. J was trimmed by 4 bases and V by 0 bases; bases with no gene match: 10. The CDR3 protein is CSVEDTLRGLSTGELFF. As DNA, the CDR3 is TGCAGCGTTGAAGATACTCTCAGGGGGCTAAGCACCGGGGAGCTGTTTTTT.

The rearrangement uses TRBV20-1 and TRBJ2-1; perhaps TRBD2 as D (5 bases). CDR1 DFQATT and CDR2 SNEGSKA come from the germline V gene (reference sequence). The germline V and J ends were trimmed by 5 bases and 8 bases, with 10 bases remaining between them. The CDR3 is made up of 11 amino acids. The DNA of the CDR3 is TGCAGTGCTCCACGGGGAGATGAGCAGTTCTTC. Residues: CSAPRGDEQFF.

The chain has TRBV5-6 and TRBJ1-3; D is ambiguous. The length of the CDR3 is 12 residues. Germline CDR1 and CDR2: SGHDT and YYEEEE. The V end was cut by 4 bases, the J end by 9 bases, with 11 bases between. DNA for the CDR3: TGTGCCAGCAGCCCTGGGAGTAGCACCATATATTTT. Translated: CASSPGSSTIYF.